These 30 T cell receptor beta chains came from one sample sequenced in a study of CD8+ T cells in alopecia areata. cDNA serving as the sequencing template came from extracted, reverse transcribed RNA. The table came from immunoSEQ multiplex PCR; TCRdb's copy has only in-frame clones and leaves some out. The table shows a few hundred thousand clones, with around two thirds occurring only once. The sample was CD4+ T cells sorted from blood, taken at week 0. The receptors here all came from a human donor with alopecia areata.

Written as DNA, the CDR3 is TGTGCTAGTGGTCCAGGGGGCGCGGGCAATCAGCCCCAGCATTTT. It encodes CASGPGGAGNQPQHF. The V call is TRBV12-5, the J call TRBJ1-5, with 8 bases fitting TRBD1. CDR1 is LGHNT, CDR2 FRNRAP, per germline. This CDR3 comprises 15 residues. J gave up 2 bases and V 5 bases, and 5 bases lay outside the gene matches.

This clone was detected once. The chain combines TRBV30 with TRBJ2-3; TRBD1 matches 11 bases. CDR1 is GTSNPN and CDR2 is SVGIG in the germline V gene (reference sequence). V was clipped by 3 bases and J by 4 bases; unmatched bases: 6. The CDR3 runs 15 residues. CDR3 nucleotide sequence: TGTGCCTGGAGCGGGGACAGGGGGAGAGCAGATACGCAGTATTTT. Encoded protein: CAWSGDRGRADTQYF.

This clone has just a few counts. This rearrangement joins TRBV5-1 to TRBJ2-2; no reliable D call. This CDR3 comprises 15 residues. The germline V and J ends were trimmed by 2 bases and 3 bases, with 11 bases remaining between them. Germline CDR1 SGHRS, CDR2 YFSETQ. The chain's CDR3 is CASSFSTSDTGELFF. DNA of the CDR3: TGCGCCAGCAGCTTCAGTACATCTGACACCGGGGAGCTGTTTTTT.

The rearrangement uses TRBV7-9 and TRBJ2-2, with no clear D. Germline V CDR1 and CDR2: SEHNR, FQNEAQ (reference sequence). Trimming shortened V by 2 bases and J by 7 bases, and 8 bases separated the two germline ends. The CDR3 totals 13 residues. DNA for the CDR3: TGTGCCAGCAGCTTAATCGAGAACGGGGAGCTGTTTTTT. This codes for CASSLIENGELFF. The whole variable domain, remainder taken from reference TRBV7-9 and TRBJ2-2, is DTGVSQNPRHKITKRGQNVTFRCDPISEHNRLYWYRQTLGQGPEFLTYFQNEAQLEKSRLLSDRFSAERPKGSFSTLEIQRTEQGDSAMYLCASSLIENGELFFGEGSRLTVL.

The CDR3 spells CAISRDREETQYF. The CDR3 DNA is TGTGCCATCAGCCGGGACAGAGAAGAGACCCAGTACTTC. This rearrangement joins TRBV10-3 to TRBJ2-5, with TRBD1 matching 7 bases. Looked up from germline, CDR1 is ENHRY and CDR2 is SYGVKD. CDR3 size: 13 residues. V shed 6 bases, J shed 3 bases, and the junction held 4 bases outside the gene matches.

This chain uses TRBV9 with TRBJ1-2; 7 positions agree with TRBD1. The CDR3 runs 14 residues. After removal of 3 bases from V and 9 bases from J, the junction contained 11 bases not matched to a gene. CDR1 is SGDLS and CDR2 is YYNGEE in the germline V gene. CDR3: CASSGTGPTRRYTF. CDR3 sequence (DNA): TGTGCCAGCAGCGGGACAGGCCCGACTCGGCGCTACACCTTC.

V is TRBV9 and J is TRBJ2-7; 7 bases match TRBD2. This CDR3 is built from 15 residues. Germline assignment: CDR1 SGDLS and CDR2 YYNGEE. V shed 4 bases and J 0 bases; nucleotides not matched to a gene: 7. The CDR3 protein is CASSPRGKSSYEQYF. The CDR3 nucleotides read TGTGCCAGCAGCCCGCGGGGGAAAAGCTCCTACGAGCAGTACTTC.

The CDR3, as DNA: TGTGCCAGCAGCGCCTGGGACAGGGGTGTGGAGACCCAGTACTTC. Protein product: CASSAWDRGVETQYF. The V call is TRBV7-9, the J call TRBJ2-5; 10 bases fit TRBD1. The germline V gene encodes CDR1 SEHNR and CDR2 FQNEAQ (reference sequence). V dropped 5 bases and J dropped 5; count of bases not matched to a gene: 8. The CDR3 extends over 15 amino acids.

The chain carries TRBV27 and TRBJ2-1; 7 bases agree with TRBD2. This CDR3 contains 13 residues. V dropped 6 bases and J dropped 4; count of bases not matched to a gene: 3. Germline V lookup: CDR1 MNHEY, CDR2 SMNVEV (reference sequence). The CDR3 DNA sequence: TGTGCCAGCAGAGGACTAGTATACAATGAGCAGTTCTTC. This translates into CASRGLVYNEQFF.

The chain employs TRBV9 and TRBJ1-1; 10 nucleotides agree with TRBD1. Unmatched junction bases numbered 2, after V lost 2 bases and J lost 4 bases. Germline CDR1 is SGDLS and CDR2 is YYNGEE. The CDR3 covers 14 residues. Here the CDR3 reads CASSVRTGGTEAFF. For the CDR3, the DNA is TGTGCCAGCAGCGTCCGGACAGGGGGCACTGAAGCTTTCTTT.

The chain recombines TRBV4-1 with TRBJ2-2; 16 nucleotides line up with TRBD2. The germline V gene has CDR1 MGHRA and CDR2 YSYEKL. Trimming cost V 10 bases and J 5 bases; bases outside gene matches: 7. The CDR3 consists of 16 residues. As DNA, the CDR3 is TGCGCCACCTCTCCGGGACTAGCGGGGGGGACCGGGGAGCTGTTTTTT. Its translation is CATSPGLAGGTGELFF.

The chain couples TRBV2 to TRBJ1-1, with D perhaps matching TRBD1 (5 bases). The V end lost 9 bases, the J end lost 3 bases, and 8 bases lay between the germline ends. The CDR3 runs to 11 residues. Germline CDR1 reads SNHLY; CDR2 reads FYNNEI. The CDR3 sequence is CARGGDTEAFF. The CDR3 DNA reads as TGTGCCAGGGGAGGGGACACTGAAGCTTTCTTT.

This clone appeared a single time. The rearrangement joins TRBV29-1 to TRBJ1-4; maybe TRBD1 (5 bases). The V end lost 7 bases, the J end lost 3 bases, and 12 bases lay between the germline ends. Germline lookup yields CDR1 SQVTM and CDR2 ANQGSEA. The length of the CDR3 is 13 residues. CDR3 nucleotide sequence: TGCAGCGCAGCAAGGGGAGCTAATGAAAAACTGTTTTTT. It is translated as CSAARGANEKLFF. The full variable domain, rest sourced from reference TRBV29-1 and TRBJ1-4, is SAVISQKPSRDICQRGTSLTIQCQVDSQVTMMFWYRQQPGQSLTLIATANQGSEATYESGFVIDKFPISRPNLTFSTLTVSNMSPEDSSIYLCSAARGANEKLFFGSGTQLSVL.

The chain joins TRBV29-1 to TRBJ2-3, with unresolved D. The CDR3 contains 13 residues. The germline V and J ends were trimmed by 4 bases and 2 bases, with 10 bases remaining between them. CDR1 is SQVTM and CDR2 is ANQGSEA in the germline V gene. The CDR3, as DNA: TGCAGCGTTGCCGGGTCTCACACAGATACGCAGTATTTT. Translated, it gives CSVAGSHTDTQYF.

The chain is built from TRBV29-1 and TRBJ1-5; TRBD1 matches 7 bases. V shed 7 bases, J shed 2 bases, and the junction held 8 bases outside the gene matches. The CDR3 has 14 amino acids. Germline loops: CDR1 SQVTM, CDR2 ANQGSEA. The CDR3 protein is CSANRGWRNQPQHF. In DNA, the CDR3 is TGCAGCGCTAACAGGGGCTGGCGCAATCAGCCCCAGCATTTT.

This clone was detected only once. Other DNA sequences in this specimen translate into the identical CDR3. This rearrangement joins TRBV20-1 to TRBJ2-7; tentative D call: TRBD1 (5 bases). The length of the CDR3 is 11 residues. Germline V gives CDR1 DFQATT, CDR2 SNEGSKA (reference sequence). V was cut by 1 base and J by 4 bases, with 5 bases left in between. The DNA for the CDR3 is TGCAGTGCTAGAGGACAGTACGAGCAGTACTTC. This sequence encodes CSARGQYEQYF.

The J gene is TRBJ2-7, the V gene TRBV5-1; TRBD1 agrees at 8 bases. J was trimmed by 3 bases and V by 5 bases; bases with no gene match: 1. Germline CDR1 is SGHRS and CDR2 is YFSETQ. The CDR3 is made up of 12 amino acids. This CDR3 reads CASRGQVYEQYF. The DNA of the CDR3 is TGCGCCAGCAGGGGACAGGTCTACGAGCAGTACTTC.

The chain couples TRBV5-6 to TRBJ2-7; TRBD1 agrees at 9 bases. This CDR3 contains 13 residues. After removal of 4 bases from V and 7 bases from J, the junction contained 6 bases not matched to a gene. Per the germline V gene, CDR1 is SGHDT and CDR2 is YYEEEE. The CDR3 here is CASSRDRVGEQYF. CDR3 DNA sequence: TGTGCCAGCAGCCGGGACAGGGTCGGGGAGCAGTACTTC.

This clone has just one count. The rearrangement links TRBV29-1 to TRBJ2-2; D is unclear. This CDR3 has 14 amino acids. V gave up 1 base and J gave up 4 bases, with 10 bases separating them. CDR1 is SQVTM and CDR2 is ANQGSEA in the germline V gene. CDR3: CSVEGLPVTGELFF. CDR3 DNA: TGCAGCGTTGAAGGTCTCCCTGTCACCGGGGAGCTGTTTTTT.

CDR3 residues: CASGLPPIAGGEQYF. CDR3 DNA sequence: TGTGCTAGTGGTTTGCCCCCAATAGCCGGAGGCGAGCAGTACTTC. The V and J genes are TRBV12-5 and TRBJ2-7, with D maybe TRBD2 (5 bases). Germline CDR1 reads LGHNT; CDR2 reads FRNRAP. The CDR3 covers 15 residues. The V gene lost 2 bases and the J gene lost 6 bases, with 17 bases spanning the gap. Supplemented by reference TRBV12-5 and TRBJ2-7, the full variable domain reads DARVTQTPRHKVTEMGQEVTMRCQPILGHNTVFWYRQTMMQGLELLAYFRNRAPLDDSGMPKDRFSAEMPDATLATLKIQPSEPRDSAVYFCASGLPPIAGGEQYFGPGTRLTVT.

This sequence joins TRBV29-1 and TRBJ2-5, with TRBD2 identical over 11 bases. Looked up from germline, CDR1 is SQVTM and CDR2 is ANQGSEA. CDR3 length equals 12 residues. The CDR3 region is CCGASGGETQYF. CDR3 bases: TGCTGCGGGGCTAGCGGGGGGGAGACCCAGTACTTC.

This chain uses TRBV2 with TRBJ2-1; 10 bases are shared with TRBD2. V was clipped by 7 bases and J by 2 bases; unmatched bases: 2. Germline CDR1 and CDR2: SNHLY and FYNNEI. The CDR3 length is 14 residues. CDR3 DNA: TGTGCCAGCAAAAGCGGGGGGGCCTACAATGAGCAGTTCTTC. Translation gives CASKSGGAYNEQFF.

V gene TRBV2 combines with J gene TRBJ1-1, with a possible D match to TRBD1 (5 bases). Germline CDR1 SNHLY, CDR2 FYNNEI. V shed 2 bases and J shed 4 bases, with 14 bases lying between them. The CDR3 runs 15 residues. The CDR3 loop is CASSERGGLFTEAFF. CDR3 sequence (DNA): TGTGCCAGCAGTGAACGGGGCGGACTTTTCACTGAAGCTTTCTTT.

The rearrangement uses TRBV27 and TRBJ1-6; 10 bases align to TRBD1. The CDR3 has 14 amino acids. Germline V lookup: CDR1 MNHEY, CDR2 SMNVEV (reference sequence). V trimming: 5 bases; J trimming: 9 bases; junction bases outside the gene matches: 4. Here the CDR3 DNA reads TGTGCCAGCAGTCTGACAGGGGGCGTTTCACCCCTCCACTTT. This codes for CASSLTGGVSPLHF.

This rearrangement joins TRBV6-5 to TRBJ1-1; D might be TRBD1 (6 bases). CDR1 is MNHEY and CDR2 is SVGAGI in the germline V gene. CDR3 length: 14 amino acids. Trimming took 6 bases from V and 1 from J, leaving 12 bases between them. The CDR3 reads CASSRGGPNTEAFF. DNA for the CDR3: TGTGCCAGCAGCCGGGGGGGGCCGAACACTGAAGCTTTCTTT.

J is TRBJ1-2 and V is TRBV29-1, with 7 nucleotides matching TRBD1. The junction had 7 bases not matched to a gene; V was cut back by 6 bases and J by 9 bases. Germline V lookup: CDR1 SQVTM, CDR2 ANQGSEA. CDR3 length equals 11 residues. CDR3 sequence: CSVGDSGRYTF. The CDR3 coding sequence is TGCAGCGTGGGGGACAGCGGACGCTACACCTTC.

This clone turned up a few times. CDR3 nucleotide sequence: TGCAGCGCCGACCCGACAGGGCTAAGCACAGATACGCAGTATTTT. As protein: CSADPTGLSTDTQYF. This chain links TRBV29-1 with TRBJ2-3, with TRBD1 matching 7 bases. Germline values: CDR1 SQVTM, CDR2 ANQGSEA. This CDR3 spans 15 amino acids. The J segment lost 0 bases and the V segment lost 7 bases, leaving 10 bases of the junction unmatched.

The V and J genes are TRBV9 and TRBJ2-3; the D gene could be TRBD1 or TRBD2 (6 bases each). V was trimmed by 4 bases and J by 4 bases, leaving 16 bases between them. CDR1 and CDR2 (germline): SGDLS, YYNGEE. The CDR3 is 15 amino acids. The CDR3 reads CASSILGGGADTQYF. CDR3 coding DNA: TGTGCCAGCAGCATCCTCGGGGGCGGGGCAGATACGCAGTATTTT.

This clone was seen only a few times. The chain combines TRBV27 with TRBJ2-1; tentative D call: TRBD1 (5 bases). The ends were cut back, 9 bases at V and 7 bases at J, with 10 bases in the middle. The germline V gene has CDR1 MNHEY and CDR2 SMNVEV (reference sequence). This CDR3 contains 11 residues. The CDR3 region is CASKTENEQFF. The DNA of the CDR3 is TGTGCCAGTAAGACAGAGAATGAGCAGTTCTTC.

CDR3 coding DNA: TGCGCCAGCAGCTTGCTAGGGGAGACCCAGTACTTC. This codes for CASSLLGETQYF. The chain uses TRBV5-1 and TRBJ2-5; D uncertain. The CDR3 spans 12 residues. Trimming left V 1 base short and J 5 bases short, with 6 bases between. The germline V gene encodes CDR1 SGHRS and CDR2 YFSETQ.